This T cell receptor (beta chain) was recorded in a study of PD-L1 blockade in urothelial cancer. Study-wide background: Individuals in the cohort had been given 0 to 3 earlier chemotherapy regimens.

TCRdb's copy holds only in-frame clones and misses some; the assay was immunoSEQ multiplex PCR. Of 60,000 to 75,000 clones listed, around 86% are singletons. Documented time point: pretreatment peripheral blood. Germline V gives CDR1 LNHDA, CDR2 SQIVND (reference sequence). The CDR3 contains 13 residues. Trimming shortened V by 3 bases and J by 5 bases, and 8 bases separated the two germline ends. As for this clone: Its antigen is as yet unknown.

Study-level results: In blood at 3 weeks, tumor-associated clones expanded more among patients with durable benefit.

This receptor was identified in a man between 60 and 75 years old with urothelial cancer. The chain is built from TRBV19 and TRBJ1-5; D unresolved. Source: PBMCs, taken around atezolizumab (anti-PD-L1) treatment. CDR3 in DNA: TGTGCCAGTAGTATGAAAACGGATCAGCCCCAGCATTTT. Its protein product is CASSMKTDQPQHF.